This T cell receptor beta chain was profiled in a study of Graves' ophthalmopathy and Graves' hyperthyroidism. This clonotype was seen repeatedly, ten times or more. Its antigen is unknown. The CDR3 end shows no conserved phenylalanine or tryptophan, and so a read error is likely. Findings and caveats of the study: The model's ophthalmopathy progression predictions had approximately 69% sensitivity and less than 75% specificity.

Additional autoimmune diseases, uncontrolled infections, pregnancy or lactation disqualified patients. Germline CDR1 is MNHEY and CDR2 is SVGAGI. This CDR3 comprises 14 residues. The V gene lost 9 bases and the J gene lost 1 base, with 13 bases spanning the gap. Investigators amplified TCR beta CDR3 regions from RNA transcripts. HTBI-primed RT-PCR formed the first round, and a multiplex PCR formed the second. One entry per CDR3 protein results from TCRdb running MiXCR on the multiplex PCR reads. The sample has 360,000 or so distinct CDR3 sequences, around 19% seen once. The clonotype was recovered from a woman younger than 35 with Graves' ophthalmopathy. The gene calls are TRBV6-5 and TRBJ1-5, with a tentative D call TRBD1 (5 bases). The source material was peripheral blood. CDR3 sequence reads: CASRGAASNQPQHL. The CDR3 DNA follows: TGTGCCAGTCGAGGGGCAGCAAGCAATCAGCCCCAGCATCTT.